The 20 T cell receptor beta chains in this list originate from one sample, sequenced in a study of T cell changes during pregnancy in multiple sclerosis. Only in-frame clones appear in the TCRdb table, and some are missing; sequencing was by immunoSEQ multiplex PCR. Of fewer than 85,000 clones in the sample, 80% to 95% were seen once. The sample consisted of peripheral blood, taken in the first trimester of pregnancy. These receptors came from a female donor in good health, enrolled as a control in a pregnancy study.

The rearrangement links TRBV19 to TRBJ2-2; 7 positions agree with TRBD1. This CDR3 comprises 15 residues. Losses at the gene ends were 5 bases for V and 0 bases for J; bases not matched to a gene: 3. From germline, CDR1 is LNHDA and CDR2 SQIVND (reference sequence). CDR3 in amino acids: CASSGDRANTGELFF. The CDR3 nucleotides read TGTGCCAGTAGTGGCGACAGGGCGAACACCGGGGAGCTGTTTTTT.

This sequence joins TRBV27 and TRBJ2-7; 8 nucleotides align to TRBD2. Germline V gene data show CDR1 as MNHEY and CDR2 as SMNVEV (reference sequence). Unmatched junction bases numbered 4, after V lost 3 bases and J lost 3 bases. This CDR3 has 14 residues. The CDR3: CASSLEAGGYEQYF. CDR3 DNA: TGTGCCAGCAGTTTGGAGGCGGGAGGCTACGAGCAGTACTTC.

The chain couples TRBV5-1 to TRBJ2-3, with TRBD1 as a possible D gene (5 bases). Trimming stripped 0 bases from V and 2 bases from J, with 7 bases between. The CDR3 covers 14 residues. Germline lookup yields CDR1 SGHRS and CDR2 YFSETQ. The DNA for the CDR3 is TGCGCCAGCAGCTTGGCACAGGACACAGATACGCAGTATTTT. The encoded protein is CASSLAQDTDTQYF.

J is TRBJ2-1 and V is TRBV7-9, with D maybe TRBD2 (6 bases). V was cut by 5 bases and J by 8 bases, with 19 bases left in between. Germline V gene data show CDR1 as SEHNR and CDR2 as FQNEAQ (reference sequence). This CDR3 is built from 15 residues. This CDR3 reads CASSPPFRLGYEQFF. The CDR3 region has the DNA TGTGCCAGCAGCCCACCTTTCCGACTAGGTTATGAGCAGTTCTTC.

The rearrangement links TRBV28 to TRBJ2-3, with D maybe TRBD2 (6 bases). Germline lookup yields CDR1 MDHEN and CDR2 SYDVKM. V lost 6 bases and J lost 4, with 8 bases in between. The CDR3 extends over 12 amino acids. CDR3 region: CASSWGADTQYF. CDR3 DNA sequence: TGTGCCAGCAGCTGGGGGGCAGATACGCAGTATTTT.

This sequence joins TRBV15 and TRBJ2-7; tentative D call: TRBD1 (5 bases). This CDR3 spans 16 amino acids. Germline V gene data show CDR1 as LNHNV and CDR2 as YYDKDF (reference sequence). Trimming took 0 bases from V and 3 from J, leaving 15 bases between them. The CDR3 DNA reads TGTGCCACCAGCAGAGATAGATCCAGGGATGGCTACGAGCAGTACTTC. It is translated as CATSRDRSRDGYEQYF.

The chain combines TRBV4-1 with TRBJ2-7, with 9 bases fitting TRBD1. CDR3 length equals 15 residues. The ends lost 1 base at V and 6 bases at J; junction bases unmatched: 7. Germline lookup yields CDR1 MGHRA and CDR2 YSYEKL. The CDR3 protein is CASSQVPDRGVEQYF. In DNA, the CDR3 is TGCGCCAGCAGCCAAGTTCCCGACAGGGGGGTCGAGCAGTACTTC.

This rearrangement joins TRBV6-1 to TRBJ2-1; unclear D gene. Trimming shortened V by 9 bases and J by 4 bases, and 4 bases separated the two germline ends. The CDR3 length is 10 residues. Per the germline V gene, CDR1 is MNHNS and CDR2 is SASEGT. The CDR3 loop reads CASSYNEQFF. For the CDR3, the DNA is TGTGCCAGTTCATACAATGAGCAGTTCTTC.

The chain is built from TRBV19 and TRBJ1-1; weak D call: TRBD1 (6 bases). The CDR3 sequence is 15 residues long. Germline V gene data show CDR1 as LNHDA and CDR2 as SQIVND (reference sequence). V gave up 4 bases and J gave up 1 base, with 13 bases separating them. CDR3 bases: TGTGCCAGTAGTACCCGAACAGGGAGGAACACTGAAGCTTTCTTT. This codes for CASSTRTGRNTEAFF.

This clone has more than one count but fewer than ten. Other DNA sequences of this sample code for an identical CDR3. CDR3 residues: CASSLTSGRATDTQYF. The CDR3 DNA reads TGTGCCAGCAGCTTGACTAGCGGGAGGGCCACAGATACGCAGTATTTT. V gene TRBV7-9 combines with J gene TRBJ2-3, with TRBD2 identical over 14 bases. CDR1 is SEHNR, CDR2 FQNEAQ, per germline (reference sequence). The CDR3 has 16 amino acids. Unmatched junction bases numbered 1, after V lost 3 bases and J lost 2 bases. Variable domain in full (rest from reference TRBV7-9 and TRBJ2-3): DTGVSQNPRHKITKRGQNVTFRCDPISEHNRLYWYRQTLGQGPEFLTYFQNEAQLEKSRLLSDRFSAERPKGSFSTLEIQRTEQGDSAMYLCASSLTSGRATDTQYFGPGTRLTVL.

V usage is TRBV9 and J usage is TRBJ2-1; TRBD2 agrees at 12 bases. This CDR3 has 15 amino acids. V lost 3 bases, J lost 7 bases, and 5 bases stayed unmatched. CDR1 SGDLS and CDR2 YYNGEE come from the germline V gene. CDR3 sequence (DNA): TGTGCCAGCAGCGCCGGACTAGCGGGGCTTAATGAGCAGTTCTTC. Its translation is CASSAGLAGLNEQFF.

The sample holds a few counts of this clone. This chain connects TRBV19 to TRBJ2-2, with D perhaps matching TRBD1 (5 bases). The germline V gene encodes CDR1 LNHDA and CDR2 SQIVND (reference sequence). Trimming shortened V by 0 bases and J by 4 bases, and 15 bases separated the two germline ends. The CDR3 sequence is 17 residues long. CDR3 amino acids: CASSIDLNYRLTGELFF. CDR3 bases: TGTGCCAGTAGTATAGACCTCAACTACAGGCTCACCGGGGAGCTGTTTTTT.

The chain has TRBV4-2 and TRBJ2-7; 12 bases fit TRBD2. With 4 bases clipped from V and 2 bases from J, the junction kept 12 bases outside the gene matches. This CDR3 spans 18 amino acids. Looked up from germline, CDR1 is LGHNA and CDR2 is YNFKEQ. The CDR3 reads CASSPTRGLAGFTYEQYF. In DNA, the CDR3 is TGTGCCAGCAGCCCCACGAGGGGACTAGCGGGCTTCACCTACGAGCAGTACTTC.

In this sample, this clone turned up a few times. V gene TRBV6-6 combines with J gene TRBJ2-7, with D perhaps TRBD2 (7 bases). Looked up from germline, CDR1 is MNHNY and CDR2 is SVGAGI (reference sequence). With 5 bases removed from V and 3 bases from J, the gap between germline ends came to 17 bases. The CDR3 has 15 residues. CDR3 loop: CASSLQGGGGYEQYF. The CDR3 DNA follows: TGTGCCAGCAGTCTCCAAGGGGGGGGCGGCTACGAGCAGTACTTC.

This clone came up a few times. The chain is built from TRBV6-6 and TRBJ1-5, with 7 bases identical to TRBD1. The CDR3 is 15 residues long. V lost 1 base and J lost 5; bases outside the gene matches: 5. CDR1 and CDR2 (germline): MNHNY, SVGAGI (reference sequence). The CDR3, as DNA: TGTGCCAGCAGTTACTATGACAGGGCCGATCAGCCCCAGCATTTT. It translates to CASSYYDRADQPQHF.

The chain links TRBV15 to TRBJ2-1, with 12 bases that match TRBD2. J was trimmed by 4 bases and V by 10 bases; bases with no gene match: 8. Germline V gene lookup returns CDR1 LNHNV and CDR2 YYDKDF (reference sequence). This CDR3 is 15 amino acids long. The CDR3 bases are TGTGCCATCGGACGGACTAGCGGGGCTTACAATGAGCAGTTCTTC. It is translated as CAIGRTSGAYNEQFF.

The rearrangement joins TRBV21-1 to TRBJ2-7; TRBD1 is taken as the D call from the table, unchecked against the DNA. TRBV21-1 is shown as a pseudogene. The CDR3 totals 16 residues. In DNA, the CDR3 is TGTGCCAGCAGCAAACCCCTGGACAGGGAGGGATACGAGCAGTACTTC. This gives the protein CASSKPLDREGYEQYF.

The chain uses TRBV5-1 and TRBJ1-3; 10 nucleotides align to TRBD1. The CDR3 is 16 residues long. Germline CDR1 reads SGHRS; CDR2 reads YFSETQ. Germline trimming cut 0 bases from V and 4 bases from J; bases unmatched to any gene: 4. The CDR3 DNA sequence: TGCGCCAGCAGCTTGGGGTCGACAGGGGGCGGAAACACCATATATTTT. It codes for CASSLGSTGGGNTIYF. Complete variable domain (other parts from reference TRBV5-1 and TRBJ1-3): KAGVTQTPRYLIKTRGQQVTLSCSPISGHRSVSWYQQTPGQGLQFLFEYFSETQRNKGNFPGRFSGRQFSNSRSEMNVSTLELGDSALYLCASSLGSTGGGNTIYFGEGSWLTVV.

The chain uses TRBV16 and TRBJ2-7; tentatively, D is TRBD1 (5 bases). Trimming pared 1 base from V and 3 bases from J, leaving 16 bases between. Germline CDR1 is KGHSY and CDR2 is FQNENV. CDR3 length: 16 amino acids. CDR3: CASSQLLFRENYEQYF. The DNA of the CDR3 is TGTGCCAGCAGCCAATTACTTTTCAGGGAAAACTACGAGCAGTACTTC.

The chain employs TRBV9 and TRBJ2-7, with 7 nucleotides matching TRBD1. The CDR3 runs 14 residues. V shed 4 bases and J 5 bases; nucleotides not matched to a gene: 9. Germline V gene lookup returns CDR1 SGDLS and CDR2 YYNGEE. For the CDR3, the DNA is TGTGCCAGCAGCCCCTTTGTACAGGGGAACGAGCAGTACTTC. It is translated as CASSPFVQGNEQYF.